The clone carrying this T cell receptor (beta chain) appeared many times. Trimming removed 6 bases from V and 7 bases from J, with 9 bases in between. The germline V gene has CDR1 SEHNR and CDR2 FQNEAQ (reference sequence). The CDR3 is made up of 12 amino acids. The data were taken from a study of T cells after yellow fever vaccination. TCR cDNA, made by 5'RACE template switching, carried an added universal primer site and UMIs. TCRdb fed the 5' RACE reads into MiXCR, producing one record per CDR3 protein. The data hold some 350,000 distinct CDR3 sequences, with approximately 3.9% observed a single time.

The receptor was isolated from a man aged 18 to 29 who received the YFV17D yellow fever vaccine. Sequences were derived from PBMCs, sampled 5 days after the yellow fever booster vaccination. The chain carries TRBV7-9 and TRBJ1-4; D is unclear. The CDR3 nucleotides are TGTGCCAGCAGAGGGTATGGTGAAAAACTGTTTTTT. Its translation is CASRGYGEKLFF.